This record covers a single T cell receptor (beta chain). This entry comes from a study of shared clonotypes between healthy human individuals. Turning to the study itself: Three CD4 naive, three CD4 memory, two CD8 naive and one CD8 memory plate were used per donor.

The repertoire was sequenced with immunoSEQ multiplex PCR; TCRdb's copy has only in-frame clones and lacks some. Counted here are over a million clones, approximately 80% occurring once; the ten biggest clones make up roughly 0.65%. The CDR3 runs to 12 residues. The V and J ends lost 4 bases and 4 bases respectively, with 8 bases between them. The germline V gene encodes CDR1 SNHLY and CDR2 FYNNEI. The chain recombines TRBV2 with TRBJ2-7; no definite D call. The sequenced sample was memory CD4+ T cells from PBMCs. The subset: CD45RA-negative fraction. This receptor was identified in a man between 18 and 29 years old in good health. Some clones in this sample may be carry-over from other donors' samples. The CDR3 DNA reads TGTGCCAGCAGTGTATTTGGGTACGAGCAGTACTTC. Translating gives CASSVFGYEQYF.